This T cell receptor beta chain was documented in a study of STAT5B mutations in CD4+ large granular lymphocyte leukemia. The study, taken as a whole, reports: Higher CD4+ than CD8+ T-LGLL clonality might reflect small sample size.

About this clone: Its antigen is unidentified.

The assay was immunoSEQ multiplex PCR, and TCRdb's table has in-frame clones only and misses some. The profile covers 25,000 to 35,000 clones, with roughly nine tenths appearing a single time and 0.4% to 0.5% taken by the ten largest. The CDR3 contains 15 residues. Germline assignment: CDR1 MDHEN and CDR2 SYDVKM. Between the trimmed V and J ends, which lost 4 bases and 4 bases, there was a span of 14 bases. The chain uses TRBV28 and TRBJ1-5; maybe TRBD1 (5 bases). This TCR was recovered from a human donor in good health. The sequencing sample was made of CD4+ T cells from blood buffy coats. The CDR3 spells CASSSGQGLNQPQHF. Here the CDR3 DNA reads TGTGCCAGCAGTTCAGGGCAGGGTTTGAATCAGCCCCAGCATTTT.